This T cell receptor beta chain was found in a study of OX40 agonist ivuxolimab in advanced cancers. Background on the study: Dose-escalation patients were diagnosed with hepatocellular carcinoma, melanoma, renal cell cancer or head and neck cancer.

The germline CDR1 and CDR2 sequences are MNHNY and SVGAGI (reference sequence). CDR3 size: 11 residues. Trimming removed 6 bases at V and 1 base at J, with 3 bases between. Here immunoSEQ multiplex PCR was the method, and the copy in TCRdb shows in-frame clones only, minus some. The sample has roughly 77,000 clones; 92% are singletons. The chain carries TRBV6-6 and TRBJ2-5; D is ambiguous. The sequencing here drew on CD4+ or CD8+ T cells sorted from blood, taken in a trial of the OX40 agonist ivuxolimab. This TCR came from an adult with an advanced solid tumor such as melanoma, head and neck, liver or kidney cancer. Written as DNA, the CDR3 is TGTGCCAGCAGGACCCAAGAGACCCAGTACTTC. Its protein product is CASRTQETQYF.